Below are 22 T cell receptor beta chains sequenced from a single sample in a study of T cells after yellow fever vaccination. One entry per CDR3 protein results from TCRdb running MiXCR on the 5' RACE reads. The sample includes a few hundred thousand distinct CDR3 sequences, about 17% of them seen just once. The sample here was PBMCs, taken 5 to 6 days after the first yellow fever vaccination. The source is a man aged 18 to 29 who received the YFV17D yellow fever vaccine.

This clonotype was seen a handful of times. This rearrangement joins TRBV4-3 to TRBJ2-5, with unresolved D. CDR1 is LGHNA and CDR2 is YSLEER in the germline V gene. The CDR3 contains 15 residues. Trimming cost V 3 bases and J 5 bases, with 16 bases left between them. CDR3 sequence (DNA): TGCGCCAGCAGCCAGTATAGGACGGCCCCCGAGACCCAGTACTTC. Translated, it gives CASSQYRTAPETQYF.

This clonotype was counted between two and nine times. The V call is TRBV12-3 or TRBV12-4, the J call TRBJ1-2; no clear D gene. The V end lost 0 bases, the J end lost 8 bases, and 7 bases lay between the germline ends. CDR3 size: 12 residues. The CDR3 sequence is CASSLAQAGYTF. The CDR3 DNA sequence: TGTGCCAGCAGTTTAGCGCAGGCGGGCTACACCTTC.

Note on this clonotype: A junction end diverges from the germline sequence, so it may reflect a read error. The chain employs TRBV7-7 and TRBJ2-5, with D unclear. CDR3 length: 15 residues. CDR1 SSHAT and CDR2 FNYEAQ come from the germline V gene (reference sequence). The CDR3 loop reads CASSLSRSEVGTQYF. Here the CDR3 DNA reads TGTGCTAGCAGCCTTAGTAGGTCGGAAGTAGGGACCCAGTACTTC.

This chain joins TRBV12-3 or TRBV12-4 and TRBJ2-2; possibly TRBD1 or TRBD2 for D (5 bases each). The CDR3 spans 13 residues. V shed 4 bases and J shed 6 bases, with 9 bases lying between them. CDR3 sequence: CASSWLGAGELFF. DNA of the CDR3: TGTGCCAGCAGTTGGTTGGGGGCCGGGGAGCTGTTTTTT.

In its sample, this clonotype was seen a few times. This chain connects TRBV6-5 to TRBJ2-7; D is perhaps TRBD1 or TRBD2 (6 bases each). The CDR3 has 14 residues. The V end lost 4 bases, the J end lost 7 bases, and 17 bases lay between the germline ends. Germline CDR1 and CDR2: MNHEY and SVGAGI. The CDR3 bases are TGTGCCAGCAGTTCTGGTGGGGGGCCAGGGGAGCAGTACTTC. Its translation is CASSSGGGPGEQYF.

The J gene is TRBJ1-2, the V gene TRBV12-3 or TRBV12-4, with D unresolved. The CDR3 length is 13 residues. V was cut by 5 bases and J by 4 bases, with 11 bases left in between. The CDR3 loop reads CASSPSSGYGYTF. In nucleotides, the CDR3 is TGTGCCAGCAGTCCGTCCTCCGGCTATGGCTACACCTTC.

J is TRBJ2-1 and V is TRBV12-3 or TRBV12-4; 10 bases match TRBD2. The CDR3 extends over 15 amino acids. V trimming: 5 bases; J trimming: 4 bases; junction bases outside the gene matches: 5. The CDR3 reads CASSDVSGGYNEQFF. The DNA for the CDR3 is TGTGCCAGCAGTGATGTTAGCGGGGGGTACAATGAGCAGTTCTTC.

This clonotype was found a few times. V and J are TRBV27 and TRBJ1-1, with 7 nucleotides matching TRBD1. The CDR3 sequence is 15 residues long. The trim removed 5 bases at V and 0 bases at J, leaving 6 bases unmatched. The germline V gene has CDR1 MNHEY and CDR2 SMNVEV (reference sequence). CDR3: CASSRNRGMNTEAFF. In nucleotides, the CDR3 is TGTGCCAGCAGTAGAAACAGGGGAATGAACACTGAAGCTTTCTTT.

This sequence joins TRBV24-1 and TRBJ1-5, with TRBD1 as a possible D gene (6 bases). This CDR3 comprises 15 residues. The V end lost 1 base, the J end lost 2 bases, and 8 bases lay between the germline ends. Germline CDR1 reads KGHDR; CDR2 reads SFDVKD. The CDR3 DNA sequence: TGTGCCACCAGTGATTTAAGGGGGGGCAATCAGCCCCAGCATTTT. It specifies CATSDLRGGNQPQHF.

The rearrangement uses TRBV2 and TRBJ2-5; tentatively, D is TRBD2 (6 bases). Deletions cut 9 bases from V and 5 bases from J, with 13 bases between. CDR3 length: 12 residues. The germline CDR1 and CDR2 sequences are SNHLY and FYNNEI. As DNA, the CDR3 is TGTGCCAGACAATCGGGGGAGGAGACCCAGTACTTC. Protein product: CARQSGEETQYF.

The J gene is TRBJ2-5, the V gene TRBV12-3 or TRBV12-4; maybe TRBD1 (6 bases). This CDR3 contains 16 residues. The V gene lost 1 base and the J gene lost 1 base, with 13 bases spanning the gap. CDR3 in amino acids: CASSLGTGPLQETQYF. Written as DNA, the CDR3 is TGTGCCAGCAGTTTAGGAACAGGGCCTCTCCAAGAGACCCAGTACTTC.

The genes are TRBV6-1 and TRBJ2-7; a possible D gene is TRBD2 (6 bases). CDR1 and CDR2 (germline): MNHNS, SASEGT. The CDR3 contains 15 residues. V was trimmed by 6 bases and J by 6 bases, leaving 21 bases between them. The CDR3 loop reads CASRQRREPTAEQYF. In DNA form, the CDR3 reads TGTGCCAGCAGACAGAGACGGGAGCCCACCGCCGAGCAGTACTTC.

This clonotype showed up many times. The rearrangement links TRBV4-3 to TRBJ1-1; D not certain. Looked up from germline, CDR1 is LGHNA and CDR2 is YSLEER. Trimming left V 1 base short and J 1 base short, with 4 bases between. The CDR3 loop spans 13 amino acids. CDR3 protein: CASSQAGNTEAFF. The CDR3 nucleotides read TGCGCCAGCAGCCAAGCCGGGAACACTGAAGCTTTCTTT.

This clonotype was counted between two and nine times. The chain joins TRBV10-2 to TRBJ2-7; D is unresolved. CDR1 and CDR2 from the germline V gene are WSHSY and SAAADI. Trimming stripped 8 bases from V and 2 bases from J, with 10 bases between. The CDR3 extends over 12 amino acids. CDR3 sequence: CASQDQTYEQYF. CDR3 coding DNA: TGCGCCAGCCAGGACCAGACCTACGAGCAGTACTTC.

With respect to this clonotype: This clone may be a read error of a much larger clone one base away. The gene calls are TRBV12-3 or TRBV12-4 and TRBJ1-5, with 7 bases matching TRBD1. The CDR3 runs 15 residues. In nucleotides, the CDR3 is TGTGCCGGCAGTTCGGGAGACAGGGAAGAGCAGCCCCAGCATTTT. Translating gives CAGSSGDREEQPQHF.

This clonotype was detected a few times. This chain connects TRBV12-3 or TRBV12-4 to TRBJ1-5; a possible D gene is TRBD1 (6 bases). V shed 3 bases and J shed 6 bases, with 12 bases lying between them. The CDR3 has 14 residues. The CDR3 DNA follows: TGTGCCAGCAGTTTTCGAGGGGGTCTTCAGCCCCAGCATTTT. It encodes CASSFRGGLQPQHF.

The V and J genes are TRBV29-1 and TRBJ2-1, with D perhaps matching TRBD1 (5 bases). This CDR3 region has 13 residues. Germline V lookup: CDR1 SQVTM, CDR2 ANQGSEA. Trimming stripped 7 bases from V and 1 base from J, with 11 bases between. The CDR3 loop reads CSARVGSYNEQFF. In DNA form, the CDR3 reads TGCAGCGCCAGGGTTGGTTCCTACAATGAGCAGTTCTTC.

The chain recombines TRBV28 with TRBJ1-1, with no clear D. This CDR3 comprises 13 residues. Germline CDR1 MDHEN, CDR2 SYDVKM. V was cut by 6 bases and J by 4 bases, with 12 bases left in between. Written as DNA, the CDR3 is TGTGCCAGCAGGTCCTCAGACGGCACTGAAGCTTTCTTT. Its protein product is CASRSSDGTEAFF.

This clonotype came up many times. This chain links TRBV27 with TRBJ2-5; the match to TRBD1 covers 7 bases. Germline V gives CDR1 MNHEY, CDR2 SMNVEV (reference sequence). J was trimmed by 5 bases and V by 5 bases; bases with no gene match: 5. The CDR3 is made up of 13 amino acids. The CDR3 loop reads CASSLTGLETQYF. CDR3 DNA: TGTGCCAGCAGTCTGACAGGGTTGGAGACCCAGTACTTC.

In this sample, this clonotype turned up a few times. This rearrangement joins TRBV4-3 to TRBJ2-1; a possible D gene is TRBD1 (5 bases). The V end lost 3 bases, the J end lost 5 bases, and 14 bases lay between the germline ends. This CDR3 has 15 residues. The V gene's germline CDR1 is LGHNA and CDR2 YSLEER. The CDR3 here is CASSQVGPGNNEQFF. The CDR3 DNA sequence: TGCGCCAGCAGCCAGGTGGGGCCAGGGAACAATGAGCAGTTCTTC.

This clonotype was recorded at least ten times. V and J are TRBV20-1 and TRBJ1-1; no reliable D call. The CDR3 consists of 11 residues. Between the trimmed V and J ends, which lost 0 bases and 8 bases, there was a span of 7 bases. Looked up from germline, CDR1 is DFQATT and CDR2 is SNEGSKA (reference sequence). CDR3 residues: CSARDRTEAFF. Here the CDR3 DNA reads TGCAGTGCTAGAGACAGGACCGAAGCTTTCTTT.

The gene calls are TRBV5-1 and TRBJ2-7; possible D gene TRBD1, 6 bases. The CDR3 length is 14 residues. In germline, CDR1 is SGHRS, CDR2 YFSETQ. V was clipped by 3 bases and J by 6 bases, with 16 bases between them. CDR3 nucleotides: TGCGCCAGCAGCTCCGTAACAGGGATCCGCGAGCAGTACGTC. Translation gives CASSSVTGIREQYV.